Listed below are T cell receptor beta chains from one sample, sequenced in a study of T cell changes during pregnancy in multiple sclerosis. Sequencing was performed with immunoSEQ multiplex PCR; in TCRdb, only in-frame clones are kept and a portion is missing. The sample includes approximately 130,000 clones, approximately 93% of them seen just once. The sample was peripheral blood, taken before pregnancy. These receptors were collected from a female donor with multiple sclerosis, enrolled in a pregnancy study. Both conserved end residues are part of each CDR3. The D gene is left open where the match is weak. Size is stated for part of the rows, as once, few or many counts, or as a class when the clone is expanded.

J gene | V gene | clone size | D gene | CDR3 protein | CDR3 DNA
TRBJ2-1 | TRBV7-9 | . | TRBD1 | CASSETGSSYNEQFF | TGTGCCAGCAGCGAGACAGGGTCATCCTACAATGAGCAGTTCTTC
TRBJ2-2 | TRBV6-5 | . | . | CASSYMPGWELFF | TGTGCCAGCAGTTATATGCCGGGGTGGGAGCTGTTTTTT
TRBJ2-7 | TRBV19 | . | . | CASSPRGSSYEQYF | TGTGCCAGTAGTCCCAGGGGTAGCTCCTACGAGCAGTACTTC
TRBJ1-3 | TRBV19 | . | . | CASSPTGILSGNTIYF | TGTGCCAGTAGTCCGACAGGAATTCTATCTGGAAACACCATATATTTT
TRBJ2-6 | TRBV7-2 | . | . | CASSQTLRLGANVLTF | TGTGCCAGCAGCCAAACACTGCGGCTAGGGGCCAACGTCCTGACTTTC
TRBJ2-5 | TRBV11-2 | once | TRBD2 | CASSSSGGYQETQYF | TGTGCCAGCAGCTCTAGCGGGGGGTACCAAGAGACCCAGTACTTC
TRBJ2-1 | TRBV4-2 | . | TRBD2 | CASRLAGSSQEQFF | TGTGCCAGCAGACTAGCGGGGTCCTCTCAAGAGCAGTTCTTC
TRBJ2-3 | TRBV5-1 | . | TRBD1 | CASSVEPGQESTDTQYF | TGCGCCAGCAGCGTAGAACCGGGACAGGAAAGCACAGATACGCAGTATTTT
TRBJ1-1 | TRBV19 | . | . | CASSISSGAFF | TGTGCCAGTAGTATTAGTAGCGGGGCTTTCTTT
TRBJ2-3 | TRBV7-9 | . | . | CASRRTRVGTDTQYF | TGTGCCAGCAGACGGACTCGGGTGGGCACAGATACGCAGTATTTT
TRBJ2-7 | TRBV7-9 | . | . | CASSSRAYEQYF | TGTGCCAGCAGCAGTCGAGCCTACGAGCAGTACTTC
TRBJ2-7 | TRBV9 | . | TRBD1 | CASSETGGMPYEQYF | TGTGCCAGCAGCGAAACAGGGGGCATGCCCTACGAGCAGTACTTC
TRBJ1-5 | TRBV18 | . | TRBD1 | CASSPSGGDQPQHF | TGTGCCAGCTCACCATCAGGGGGTGATCAGCCCCAGCATTTT
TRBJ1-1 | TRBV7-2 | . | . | CASSLELAGLNTEAFF | TGTGCCAGCAGCTTAGAATTGGCAGGCTTGAACACTGAAGCTTTCTTT
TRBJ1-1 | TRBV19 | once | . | CASSIWGAEAFF | TGTGCCAGTAGTATTTGGGGAGCTGAAGCTTTCTTT
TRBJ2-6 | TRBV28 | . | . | CASSLSAGANVLTF | TGTGCCAGCAGTTTATCGGCTGGGGCCAACGTCCTGACTTTC
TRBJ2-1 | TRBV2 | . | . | CASSKPGLGNEQFF | TGTGCCAGCAGTAAACCGGGACTGGGAAATGAGCAGTTCTTC
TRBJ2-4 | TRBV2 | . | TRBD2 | CASGYGLAGTLAKNIQYF | TGTGCCAGCGGGTACGGGCTAGCGGGAACGCTAGCCAAAAACATTCAGTACTTC